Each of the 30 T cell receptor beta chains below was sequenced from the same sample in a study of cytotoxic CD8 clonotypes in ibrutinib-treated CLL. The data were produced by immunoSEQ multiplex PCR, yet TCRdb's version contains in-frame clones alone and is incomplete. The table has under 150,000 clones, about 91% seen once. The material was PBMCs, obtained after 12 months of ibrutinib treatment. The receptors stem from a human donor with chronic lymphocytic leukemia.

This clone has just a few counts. In DNA form, the CDR3 reads TGTGCCAGCAGCTTAGCGGGAGGGCCCCGGGGGGAGCTGTTTTTT. It encodes CASSLAGGPRGELFF. This rearrangement joins TRBV11-2 to TRBJ2-2; 8 bases align to TRBD2. The trim removed 1 base at V and 8 bases at J, leaving 6 bases unmatched. In germline, CDR1 is SGHAT, CDR2 FQNNGV. This CDR3 is built from 15 residues.

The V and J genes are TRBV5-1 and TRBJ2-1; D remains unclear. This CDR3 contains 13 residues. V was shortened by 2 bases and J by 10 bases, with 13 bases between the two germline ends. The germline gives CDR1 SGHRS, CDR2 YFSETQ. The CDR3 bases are TGCGCCAGCAGCTTTAATAGCCTTTACGAGCAGTTCTTC. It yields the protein CASSFNSLYEQFF.

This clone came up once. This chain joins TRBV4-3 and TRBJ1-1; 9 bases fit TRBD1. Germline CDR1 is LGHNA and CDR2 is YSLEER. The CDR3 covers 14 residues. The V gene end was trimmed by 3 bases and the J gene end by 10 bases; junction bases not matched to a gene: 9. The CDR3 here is CASSHGQGTGGAFF. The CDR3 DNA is TGCGCCAGCAGCCATGGACAGGGGACGGGAGGAGCTTTCTTT.

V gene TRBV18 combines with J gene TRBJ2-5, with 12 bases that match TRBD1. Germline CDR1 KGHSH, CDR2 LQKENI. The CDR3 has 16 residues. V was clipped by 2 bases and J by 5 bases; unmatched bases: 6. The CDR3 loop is CASSPGTGGFEETQYF. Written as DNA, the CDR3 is TGTGCCAGCTCACCAGGGACAGGGGGCTTCGAGGAGACCCAGTACTTC. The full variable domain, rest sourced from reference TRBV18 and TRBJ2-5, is NAGVMQNPRHLVRRRGQEARLRCSPMKGHSHVYWYRQLPEEGLKFMVYLQKENIIDESGMPKERFSAEFPKEGPSILRIQQVVRGDSAAYFCASSPGTGGFEETQYFGPGTRLLVL.

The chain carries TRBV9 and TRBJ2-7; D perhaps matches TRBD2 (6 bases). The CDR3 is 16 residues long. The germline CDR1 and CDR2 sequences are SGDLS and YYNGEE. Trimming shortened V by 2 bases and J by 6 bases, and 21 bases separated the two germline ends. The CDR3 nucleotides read TGTGCCAGCAGCGTTAGAGGACTATCGGCGGCTCGCGAGCAGTACTTC. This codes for CASSVRGLSAAREQYF. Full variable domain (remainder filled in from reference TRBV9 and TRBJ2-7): DSGVTQTPKHLITATGQRVTLRCSPRSGDLSVYWYQQSLDQGLQFLIQYYNGEERAKGNILERFSAQQFPDLHSELNLSSLELGDSALYFCASSVRGLSAAREQYFGPGTRLTVT.

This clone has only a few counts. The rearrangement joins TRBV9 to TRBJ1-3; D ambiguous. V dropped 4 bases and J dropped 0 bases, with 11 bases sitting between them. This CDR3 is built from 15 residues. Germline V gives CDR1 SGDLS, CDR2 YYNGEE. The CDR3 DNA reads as TGTGCCAGCAGCCCGGCGGGAGTCTCTGGAAACACCATATATTTT. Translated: CASSPAGVSGNTIYF.

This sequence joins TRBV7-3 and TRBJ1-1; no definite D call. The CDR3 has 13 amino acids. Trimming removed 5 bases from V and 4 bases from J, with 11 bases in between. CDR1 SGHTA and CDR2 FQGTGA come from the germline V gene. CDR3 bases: TGTGCCAGCAGCCCTACGGGTAGCACTGAAGCTTTCTTT. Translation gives CASSPTGSTEAFF.

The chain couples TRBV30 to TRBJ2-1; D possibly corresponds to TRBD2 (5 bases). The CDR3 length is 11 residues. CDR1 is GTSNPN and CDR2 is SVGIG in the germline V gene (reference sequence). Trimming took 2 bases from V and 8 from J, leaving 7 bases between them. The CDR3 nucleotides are TGTGCCTGGAGTCTGAGGGATGAGCAGTTCTTC. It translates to CAWSLRDEQFF.

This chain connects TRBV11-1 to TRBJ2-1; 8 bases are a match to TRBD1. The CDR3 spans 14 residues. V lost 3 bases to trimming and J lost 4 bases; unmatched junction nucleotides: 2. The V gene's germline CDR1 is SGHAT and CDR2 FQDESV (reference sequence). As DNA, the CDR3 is TGTGCCAGCAGCTTCACAGGGGGGTACAATGAGCAGTTCTTC. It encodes CASSFTGGYNEQFF.

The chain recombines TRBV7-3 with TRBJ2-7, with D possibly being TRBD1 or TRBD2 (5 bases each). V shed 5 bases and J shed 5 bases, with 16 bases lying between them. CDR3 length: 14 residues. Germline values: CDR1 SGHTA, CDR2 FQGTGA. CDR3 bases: TGTGCCAGCAGCCCGGGGCAGGGAATCCACGAGCAGTACTTC. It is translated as CASSPGQGIHEQYF.

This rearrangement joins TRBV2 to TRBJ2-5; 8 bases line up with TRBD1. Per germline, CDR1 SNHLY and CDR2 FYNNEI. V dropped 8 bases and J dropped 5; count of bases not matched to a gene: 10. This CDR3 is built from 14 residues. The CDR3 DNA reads TGTGCCAGCGATTGGGACAGGACGGGCGAGACCCAGTACTTC. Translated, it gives CASDWDRTGETQYF.

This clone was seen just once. The CDR3 sequence is CASSVEGLWDTQYF. In DNA form, the CDR3 reads TGTGCCAGCAGCGTAGAAGGCCTCTGGGATACGCAGTATTTT. The chain recombines TRBV9 with TRBJ2-3; D uncertain. Germline CDR1 and CDR2: SGDLS and YYNGEE. The germline V and J ends were trimmed by 0 bases and 6 bases, with 11 bases remaining between them. The CDR3 covers 14 residues.

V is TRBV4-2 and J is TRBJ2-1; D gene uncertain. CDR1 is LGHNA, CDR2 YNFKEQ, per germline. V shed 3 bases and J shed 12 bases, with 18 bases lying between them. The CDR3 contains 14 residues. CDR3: CASSQPSDGQRQFF. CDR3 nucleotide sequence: TGTGCCAGCAGCCAGCCATCAGACGGCCAGCGGCAGTTCTTC.

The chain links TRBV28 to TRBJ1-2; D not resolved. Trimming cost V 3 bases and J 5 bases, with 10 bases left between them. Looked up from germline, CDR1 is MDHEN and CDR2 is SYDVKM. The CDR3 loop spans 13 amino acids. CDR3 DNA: TGTGCCAGCAGTTTTACTCAGTCTTATGGCTACACCTTC. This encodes CASSFTQSYGYTF.

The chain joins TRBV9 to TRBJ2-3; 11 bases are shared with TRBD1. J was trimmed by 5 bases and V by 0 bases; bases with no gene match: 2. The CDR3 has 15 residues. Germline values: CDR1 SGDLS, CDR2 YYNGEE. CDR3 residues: CASSVGDRGIDTQYF. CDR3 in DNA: TGTGCCAGCAGCGTAGGGGACAGGGGGATAGATACGCAGTATTTT.

In DNA, the CDR3 is TGTGCCAGCAGCTATGGGAACGGTCGGCCCACTGAAGCTTTCTTT. Translating it yields CASSYGNGRPTEAFF. The chain recombines TRBV11-3 with TRBJ1-1; D call uncertain. This CDR3 comprises 15 residues. Trimming took 4 bases from V and 4 from J, leaving 16 bases between them. CDR1 SGHNT and CDR2 YENEEA come from the germline V gene.

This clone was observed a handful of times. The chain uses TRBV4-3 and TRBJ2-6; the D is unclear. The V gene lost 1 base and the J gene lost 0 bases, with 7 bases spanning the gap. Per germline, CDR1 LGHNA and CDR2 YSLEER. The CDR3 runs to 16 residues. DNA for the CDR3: TGCGCCAGCAGCCAAGTAAGATTCTCTGGGGCCAACGTCCTGACTTTC. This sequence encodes CASSQVRFSGANVLTF.

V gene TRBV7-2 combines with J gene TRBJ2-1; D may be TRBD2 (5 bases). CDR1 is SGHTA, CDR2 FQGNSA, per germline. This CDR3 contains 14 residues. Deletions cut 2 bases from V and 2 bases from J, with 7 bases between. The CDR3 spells CASSLFGAYNEQFF. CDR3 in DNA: TGTGCCAGCAGCTTATTCGGGGCCTACAATGAGCAGTTCTTC.

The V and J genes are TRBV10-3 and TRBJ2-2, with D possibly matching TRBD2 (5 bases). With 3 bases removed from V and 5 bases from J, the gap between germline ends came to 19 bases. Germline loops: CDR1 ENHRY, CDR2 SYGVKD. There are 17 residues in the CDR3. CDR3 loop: CAISDREKRGITGELFF. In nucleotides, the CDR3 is TGTGCCATCAGTGATCGAGAGAAACGGGGAATTACCGGGGAGCTGTTTTTT.

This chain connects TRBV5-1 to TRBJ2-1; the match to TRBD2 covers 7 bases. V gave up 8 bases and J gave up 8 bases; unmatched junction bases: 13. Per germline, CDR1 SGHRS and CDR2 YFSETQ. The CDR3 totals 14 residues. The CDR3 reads CASKEGGPIDEQFF. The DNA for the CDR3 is TGCGCCAGTAAGGAGGGAGGGCCCATTGATGAGCAGTTCTTC.

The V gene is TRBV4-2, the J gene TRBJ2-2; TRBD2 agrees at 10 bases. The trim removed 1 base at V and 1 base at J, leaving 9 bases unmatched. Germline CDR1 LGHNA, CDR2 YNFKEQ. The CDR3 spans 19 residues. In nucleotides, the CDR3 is TGTGCCAGCAGCCAAGTCCAGGGCCAGCGGGAGGGGAACACCGGGGAGCTGTTTTTT. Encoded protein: CASSQVQGQREGNTGELFF.

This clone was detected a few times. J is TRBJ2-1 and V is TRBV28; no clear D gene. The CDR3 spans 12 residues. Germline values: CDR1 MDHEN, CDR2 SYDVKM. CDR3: CASWSSYNEQFF. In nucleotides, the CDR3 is TGTGCAAGCTGGAGCTCCTACAATGAGCAGTTCTTC.

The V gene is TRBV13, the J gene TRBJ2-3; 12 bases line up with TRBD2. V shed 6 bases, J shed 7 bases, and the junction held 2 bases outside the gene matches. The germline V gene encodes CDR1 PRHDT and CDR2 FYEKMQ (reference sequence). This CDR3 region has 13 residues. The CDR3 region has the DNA TGTGCCAGCAGGACTAGCGGGAGACATACGCAGTATTTT. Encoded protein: CASRTSGRHTQYF.

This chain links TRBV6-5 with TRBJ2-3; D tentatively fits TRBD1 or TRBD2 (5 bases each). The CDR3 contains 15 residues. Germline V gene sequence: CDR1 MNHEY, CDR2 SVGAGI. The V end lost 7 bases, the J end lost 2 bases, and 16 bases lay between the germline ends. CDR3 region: CASTTGTTHTDTQYF. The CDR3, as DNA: TGTGCCAGCACTACTGGGACGACACACACAGATACGCAGTATTTT.

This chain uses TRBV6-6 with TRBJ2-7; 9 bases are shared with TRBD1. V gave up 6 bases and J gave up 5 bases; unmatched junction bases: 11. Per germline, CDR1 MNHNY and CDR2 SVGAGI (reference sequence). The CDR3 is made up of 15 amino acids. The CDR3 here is CASRLLRDRAHEQYF. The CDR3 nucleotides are TGTGCCAGCAGACTCTTACGGGACAGGGCCCACGAGCAGTACTTC.

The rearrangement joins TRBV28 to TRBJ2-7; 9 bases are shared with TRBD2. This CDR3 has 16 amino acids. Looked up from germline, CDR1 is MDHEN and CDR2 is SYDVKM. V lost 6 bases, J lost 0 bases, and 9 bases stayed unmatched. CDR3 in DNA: TGTGCCAGCAGCTCCCTAGCGGGACGACCCTCCTACGAGCAGTACTTC. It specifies CASSSLAGRPSYEQYF. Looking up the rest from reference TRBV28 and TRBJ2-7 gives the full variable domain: DVKVTQSSRYLVKRTGEKVFLECVQDMDHENMFWYRQDPGLGLRLIYFSYDVKMKEKGDIPEGYSVSREKKERFSLILESASTNQTSMYLCASSSLAGRPSYEQYFGPGTRLTVT.

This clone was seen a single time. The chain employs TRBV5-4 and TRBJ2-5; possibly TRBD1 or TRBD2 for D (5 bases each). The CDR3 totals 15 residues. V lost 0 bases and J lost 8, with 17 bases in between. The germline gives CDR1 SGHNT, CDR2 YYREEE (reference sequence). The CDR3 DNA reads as TGTGCCAGCAGCTTGGACGGGACGACCAAGAATACCCAGTACTTC. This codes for CASSLDGTTKNTQYF.

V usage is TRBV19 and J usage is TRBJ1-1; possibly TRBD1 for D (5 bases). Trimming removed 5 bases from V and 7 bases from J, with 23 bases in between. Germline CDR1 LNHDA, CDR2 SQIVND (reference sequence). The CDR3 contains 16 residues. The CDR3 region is CASSPTSGTIMGEAFF. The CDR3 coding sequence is TGTGCCAGTAGTCCAACTTCCGGGACCATAATGGGTGAAGCTTTCTTT.

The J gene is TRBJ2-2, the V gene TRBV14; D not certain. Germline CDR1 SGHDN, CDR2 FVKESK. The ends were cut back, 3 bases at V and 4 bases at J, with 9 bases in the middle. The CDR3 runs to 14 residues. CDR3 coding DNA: TGTGCCAGCAGCCAGTCAGTACGCACCGGGGAGCTGTTTTTT. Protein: CASSQSVRTGELFF.

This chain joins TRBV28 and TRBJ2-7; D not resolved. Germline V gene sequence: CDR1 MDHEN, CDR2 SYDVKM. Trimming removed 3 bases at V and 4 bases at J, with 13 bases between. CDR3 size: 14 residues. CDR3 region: CASSFLNREYEQYF. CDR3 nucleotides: TGTGCCAGCAGTTTCTTGAACAGAGAGTACGAGCAGTACTTC.